The 9 T cell receptor beta chains below come from one sample, sequenced in a study of molecular identifiers for immune sequencing clone quantification. MiXCR, applied by TCRdb to the PCR reads, yields one record per CDR3 protein. The data hold more than 550,000 distinct CDR3 sequences, with around 25% observed a single time. Material: naive CD8+ T cells from blood, with Jurkat cell RNA spiked in. Described subset: FACS-sorted CD8+CD4-CCR7+CD45RA+ naive T cells. These TCRs come from a human donor in good health. Some libraries in this study had Jurkat cell RNA spiked in.

This chain connects TRBV9 to TRBJ1-1, with TRBD1 as a possible D gene (5 bases). V was trimmed by 3 bases and J by 1 base, leaving 16 bases between them. The germline V gene has CDR1 SGDLS and CDR2 YYNGEE. CDR3 length equals 16 residues. The CDR3 DNA reads as TGTGCCAGCAGCGCGTTAAGGGGACGGGGGAACACTGAAGCTTTCTTT. This translates into CASSALRGRGNTEAFF. Variable domain in full (rest from reference TRBV9 and TRBJ1-1): DSGVTQTPKHLITATGQRVTLRCSPRSGDLSVYWYQQSLDQGLQFLIQYYNGEERAKGNILERFSAQQFPDLHSELNLSSLELGDSALYFCASSALRGRGNTEAFFGQGTRLTVV.

The genes are TRBV29-1 and TRBJ1-1; TRBD1 matches at 7 bases. With V trimmed by 6 bases and J by 3 bases, 7 bases remained unmatched. From germline, CDR1 is SQVTM and CDR2 ANQGSEA. The CDR3 has 13 amino acids. The CDR3 region has the DNA TGCAGCGTCCCGACAGGGAAGCACACTGAAGCTTTCTTT. Encoded protein: CSVPTGKHTEAFF.

In regard to this clonotype: A read error may be the cause here, since a much bigger clone is one base away. The J gene is TRBJ2-3, the V gene TRBV4-3; 7 positions match TRBD2. The CDR3 extends over 16 amino acids. Germline CDR1 LGHNA, CDR2 YSLEER. This CDR3 reads CASSQDGGGSADMQYF. CDR3 coding DNA: TGCGCCAGCAGCCAAGATGGCGGCGGGAGCGCAGATATGCAGTATTTT.

The table lists this clonotype with a few counts. V usage is TRBV13 and J usage is TRBJ1-2; 12 nucleotides match TRBD1. CDR1 PRHDT and CDR2 FYEKMQ come from the germline V gene (reference sequence). The ends lost 1 base at V and 0 bases at J; junction bases unmatched: 6. The CDR3 contains 18 residues. The CDR3 coding sequence is TGTGCCAGCAGCTTAGTTGGGACAGGGGGCCGTACTAACTATGGCTACACCTTC. It specifies CASSLVGTGGRTNYGYTF.

This clonotype was seen repeatedly, ten times or more. The V and J genes are TRBV20-1 and TRBJ2-7; possibly TRBD1 or TRBD2 for D (5 bases each). V shed 2 bases and J shed 5 bases, with 10 bases lying between them. The CDR3 runs 12 residues. Germline V CDR1 and CDR2: DFQATT, SNEGSKA (reference sequence). CDR3 amino acids: CSARSRDHEQYF. Written as DNA, the CDR3 is TGCAGTGCTAGAAGCCGGGACCACGAGCAGTACTTC.

Regarding this clonotype: This may be a read error, as it is one base from a much larger clone. The chain is built from TRBV7-2 and TRBJ2-3; D is possibly TRBD2 (6 bases). The CDR3 runs 16 residues. Germline values: CDR1 SGHTA, CDR2 FQGNSA. Trimming took 5 bases from V and 2 from J, leaving 17 bases between them. As DNA, the CDR3 is TGTGCCAGCAGCCCCACGGGGCTAGCGCTCACAGATACGCAGTATTTT. Translated, it gives CASSPTGLALTDTQYF.

Of note for this clonotype: The junction departs from germline at one end; a sequencing error may be responsible. The V call is TRBV12-3 or TRBV12-4, the J call TRBJ1-4, with D possibly TRBD1 on 6 matching bases. This CDR3 spans 15 amino acids. The DNA for the CDR3 is TGTGCCAGCAGTTCTTGGGAGGGGGTAGGTGAAAAACTGTCTTTT. Translation gives CASSSWEGVGEKLSF.

To note about this clonotype: Sequence at one end of the junction differs from germline and may be a read error. The chain combines TRBV5-8 with TRBJ1-4; weak D call: TRBD1 (6 bases). CDR3 size: 15 residues. CDR1 and CDR2 (germline): SGHTS, YDEGEE. The CDR3 DNA sequence: TGTGCCAGCAGCGTAGACAGGCCTACTAATGAAAAACTGTCTTTT. It translates to CASSVDRPTNEKLSF.

CDR3 loop: CASSPADIYYNEQFF. CDR3 coding DNA: TGTGCCAGCAGCCCAGCGGATATCTACTACAATGAGCAGTTCTTC. The V gene is TRBV14, the J gene TRBJ2-1, with D tentatively TRBD2 (5 bases). Germline V gene sequence: CDR1 SGHDN, CDR2 FVKESK. V was shortened by 4 bases and J by 3 bases, with 13 bases between the two germline ends. This CDR3 region has 15 residues.